This T cell receptor (beta chain) emerged from a study of blood T cell repertoires in COVID-19. Study as a whole: Specimens from acute and convalescent COVID-19 originated in the United States, Italy and Spain.

CDR3 length equals 18 residues. J gave up 0 bases and V 0 bases, and 11 bases lay outside the gene matches. In germline, CDR1 is SGHRS, CDR2 YFSETQ. Profiling relied on immunoSEQ multiplex PCR, and the TCRdb table lists in-frame clones only, not all of them. The sample shows about 140,000 clones, roughly 85% of them seen only once. This sequence joins TRBV5-1 and TRBJ2-7, with 8 nucleotides matching TRBD2. The TCR comes from a man in his fifties or sixties with acute or convalescent COVID-19. The sequenced material came from peripheral blood. The CDR3 DNA is TGCGCCAGCAGCTTGGGACTAGCGCTCCCCGGGAGCTCCTACGAGCAGTACTTC. This translates into CASSLGLALPGSSYEQYF.